The present T cell receptor (beta chain) was sequenced within a study of blood T cells in healthy people across ages. A second PCR of about 7 to 12 cycles used a sample-barcoded 5' primer and a J-beta primer mix. Via MiXCR, TCRdb re-called the 5' RACE reads, giving one row per CDR3 protein. The sample shows more than 650,000 distinct CDR3 sequences, about a quarter of them seen only once. Germline loops: CDR1 SEHNR, CDR2 FQNEAQ (reference sequence). The J segment lost 8 bases and the V segment lost 4 bases, leaving 12 bases of the junction unmatched. The CDR3 has 15 residues. The same data also contributed to another study, on T cells of mothers and their children.

The chain uses TRBV7-9 and TRBJ1-2, with 8 bases aligning to TRBD1. The sequence derives from a boy aged 5 to 17 in good health. Sequences were obtained from blood. CDR3 region: CASSSGTGLPGGYTF. For the CDR3, the DNA is TGTGCCAGCAGCTCCGGGACAGGTCTTCCGGGGGGCTACACCTTC. Together with reference TRBV7-9 and TRBJ1-2, the CDR3 gives the full variable domain: DTGVSQNPRHKITKRGQNVTFRCDPISEHNRLYWYRQTLGQGPEFLTYFQNEAQLEKSRLLSDRFSAERPKGSFSTLEIQRTEQGDSAMYLCASSSGTGLPGGYTFGSGTRLTVV.